These T cell receptor beta chains were read from a single sample in a study of blood T cell repertoires in COVID-19. Sequencing was performed with immunoSEQ multiplex PCR; in TCRdb, only in-frame clones are kept and a portion is missing. The repertoire consists of hundreds of thousands of clones, with around 91% occurring once and the leading ten covering over 12%. The material sequenced was PBMCs or T cells enriched from blood (not recorded which). Receptors were obtained from a man aged 25 to 40 who had been exposed to COVID-19. Both conserved end residues are part of each CDR3. Fields, in order: D gene, V gene, J gene, CDR3 DNA, CDR3 protein. The D gene is left open where the match is weak.

TRBD1,TRBV11-3,TRBJ2-7,TGTGCCAGCAGCCATTTGACGGGGACAGGGGAGAGCGAGCAGTACTTC,CASSHLTGTGESEQYF
TRBD1,TRBV19,TRBJ1-5,TGTGCCAGTAGTGGGACAGGGGGCCAGCCCCAGCATTTT,CASSGTGGQPQHF
-,TRBV9,TRBJ1-2,TGTGCCAGCAGCGTGGATACAGGCTATGGCTACACCTTC,CASSVDTGYGYTF
-,TRBV6-1,TRBJ2-4,TGTGCCAGCAGTGGGGCCTCCGGTGGGGGGATCCCAATAGCCAAAAACATTCAGTACTTC,CASSGASGGGIPIAKNIQYF
TRBD1,TRBV7-2,TRBJ1-1,TGTGCCAGCAGCTTGGATCGACAGGGGACAAACACTGAAGCTTTCTTT,CASSLDRQGTNTEAFF
-,TRBV9,TRBJ1-2,TGTGCCAGCAGCGTAGATTCAGGGTCCATTTATGGCTACACCTTC,CASSVDSGSIYGYTF
-,TRBV18,TRBJ1-1,TGTGCCAGCTCACCGGTTCGAGTAGGAGGGGGGGTTGAAGCTTTCTTT,CASSPVRVGGGVEAFF
TRBD1,TRBV10-3,TRBJ1-1,TGTGCCACCACTCCAGACAGGGGAATTGCTTTCTTT,CATTPDRGIAFF
TRBD2,TRBV4-2,TRBJ2-7,TGTGCCAGCAGCCAAGATCAGGGCGGGGGGGGCTACGAGCAGTACTTC,CASSQDQGGGGYEQYF
-,TRBV7-6,TRBJ2-1,TGTGCCAGCAGCAGCCTTTCCTCAACCTACAATGAGCAGTTCTTC,CASSSLSSTYNEQFF